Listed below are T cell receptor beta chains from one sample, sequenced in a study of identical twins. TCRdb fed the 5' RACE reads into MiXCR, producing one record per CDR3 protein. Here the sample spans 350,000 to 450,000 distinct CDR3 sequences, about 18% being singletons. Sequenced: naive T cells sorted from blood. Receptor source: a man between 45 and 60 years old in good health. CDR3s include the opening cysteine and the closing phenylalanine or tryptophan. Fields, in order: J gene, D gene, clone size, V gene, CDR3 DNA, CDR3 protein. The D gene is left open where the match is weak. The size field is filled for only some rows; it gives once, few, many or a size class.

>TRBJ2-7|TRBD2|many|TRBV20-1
TGCAGTGCTTACCTAGCGGGGAGGCCCGAGCAGTACTTC
CSAYLAGRPEQYF
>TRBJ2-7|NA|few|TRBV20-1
TGCAGTGCCCTCACGGGGGTGGGGGGGCTCTACGAGCAGTACTTC
CSALTGVGGLYEQYF
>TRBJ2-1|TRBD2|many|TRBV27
TGTGCCAGCAGTTTGAGCGGGGGGCGGAATGAGCAGTTCTTC
CASSLSGGRNEQFF
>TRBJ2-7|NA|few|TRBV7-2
TGTGCCAGCAGCTTAGGACGGGGGTGGGACGAGCAGTACTTC
CASSLGRGWDEQYF
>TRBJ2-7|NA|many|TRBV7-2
TGTGCCAGCAGCCTTGCCGGTGTAGCCTACGAGCAGTACTTC
CASSLAGVAYEQYF
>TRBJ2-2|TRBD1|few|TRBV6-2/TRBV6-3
TGTGCCAGCAGTTATCCGGGACAGGGCTTAGTGGCCGGGGAGCTGTTTTTT
CASSYPGQGLVAGELFF
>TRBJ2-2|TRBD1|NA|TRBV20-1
TGCAGTGCTAGAAAGACAGGGGGCAACACCGGGGAGCTGTTTTTT
CSARKTGGNTGELFF
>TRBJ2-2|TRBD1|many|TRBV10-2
TGCGCCAGCAAGGGACAGGTGAACACCGGGGAGCTGTTTTTT
CASKGQVNTGELFF
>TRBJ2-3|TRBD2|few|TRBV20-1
TGCAGTGCTCTCGGTGGGAGGGCCGATTCAGATACGCAGTATTTT
CSALGGRADSDTQYF
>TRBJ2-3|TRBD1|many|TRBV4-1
TGCGCCAGCAGCCGCCCGGGACAGGGGGCTCCCCCTAGATACACAGATACGCAGTATTTT
CASSRPGQGAPPRYTDTQYF
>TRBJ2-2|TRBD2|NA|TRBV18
TGTGCCAGCTCACCACCCGCGGGAGTTGGCACCGGGGAGCTGTTTTTT
CASSPPAGVGTGELFF
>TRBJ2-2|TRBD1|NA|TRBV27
TGTGCCAGCAGTTCCCCTCCGACAGGGGGACTCCGCACCGGGGAGCTGTTTTTT
CASSSPPTGGLRTGELFF
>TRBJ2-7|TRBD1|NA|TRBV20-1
TGCAGTGCTGACAGGGCCCCGTTGCCCTACGAGCAGTACTTC
CSADRAPLPYEQYF
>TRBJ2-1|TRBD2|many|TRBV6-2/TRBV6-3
TGTGCCAGCGGTCCCACAACTAGCGCGCTCAATGAGCAGTTCTTC
CASGPTTSALNEQFF
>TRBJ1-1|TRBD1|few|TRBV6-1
TGTGCCAGCAGCAGAGGACAGGGACCGGGTGCTAACACTGAAGCTTTCTTT
CASSRGQGPGANTEAFF
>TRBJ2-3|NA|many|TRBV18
TGTGCCAGCTCACTAGCGGTTGCTAGCACAGATACGCAGTATTTT
CASSLAVASTDTQYF
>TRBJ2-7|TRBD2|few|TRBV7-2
TGTGCCAGCAGCATTAGCGGGGGCGAAACCTACGAGCAGTACTTC
CASSISGGETYEQYF
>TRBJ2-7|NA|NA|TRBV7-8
TGTGCCAGCAGCTTAGAGGGCTTGGGATACGAGCAGTACTTC
CASSLEGLGYEQYF
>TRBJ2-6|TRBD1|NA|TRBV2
TGTGCCAGCAGTGGCTGGGACAGGGGGACTGATTATTTCTCTGGGGCCAACGTCCTGACTTTC
CASSGWDRGTDYFSGANVLTF
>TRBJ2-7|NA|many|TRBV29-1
TGCAGCGTTGACGAGGGAGAGGGTTACGAGCAGTACTTC
CSVDEGEGYEQYF
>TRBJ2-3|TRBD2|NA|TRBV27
TGTGCCAGCAGGGGGGGTAGCGGGAGGATTCTAGATACGCAGTATTTT
CASRGGSGRILDTQYF
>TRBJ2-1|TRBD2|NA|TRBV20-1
TGCAGTGCTAGGCTAGCGGGAGGGCCGAAGCCGAAATTGGGGCAGTTCTTC
CSARLAGGPKPKLGQFF
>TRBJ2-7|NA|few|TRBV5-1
TGCGCCAGCAGCAAAGGACCCGAGCAGTACTTC
CASSKGPEQYF
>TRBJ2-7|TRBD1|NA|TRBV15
TGTGCCACCAGCAGAGAACCGGGACAGGGTACCTACGAGCAGTACTTC
CATSREPGQGTYEQYF
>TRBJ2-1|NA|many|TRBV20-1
TGCAGTGCTATCAGCGGAGCGAGCTACAATGAGCAGTTCTTC
CSAISGASYNEQFF
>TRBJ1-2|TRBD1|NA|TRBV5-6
TGTGCCAGCAGCCCCCGGGACAGACCATATGGCTACACCTTC
CASSPRDRPYGYTF
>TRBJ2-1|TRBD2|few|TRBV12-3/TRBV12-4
TGTGCCAGCAGTTTAGGCGCGGGACTAGCGGACAATGAGCAGTTCTTC
CASSLGAGLADNEQFF
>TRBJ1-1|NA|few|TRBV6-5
TGTGCCAGCAGTTACGCAACTCCGAACACTGAAGCTTTCTTT
CASSYATPNTEAFF
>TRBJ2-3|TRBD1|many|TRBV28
TGTGCCAGCAGCTCAGGGGGTTCTTTCACAGATACGCAGTATTTT
CASSSGGSFTDTQYF
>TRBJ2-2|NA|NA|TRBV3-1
TGTGCCAGCAGCCAAGGACAGGGACGGCTAGCGCTGAACACCGGGGAGCTGTTTTTT
CASSQGQGRLALNTGELFF
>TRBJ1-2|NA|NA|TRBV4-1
TGCGCCAGCAGCCCAAACGAGGGCTTTGGCTACACCTTC
CASSPNEGFGYTF
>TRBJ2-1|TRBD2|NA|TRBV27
TGTGCCAGCAGTCCTACCGTAGCCAGCGGGAGGTTTAATGAGCAGTTCTTC
CASSPTVASGRFNEQFF
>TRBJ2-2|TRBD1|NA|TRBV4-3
TGCGCCTGCAGCCAAGATTGGGACAGCACCGGGGAGCTGTTTTTT
CACSQDWDSTGELFF
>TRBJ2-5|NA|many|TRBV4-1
TGCGCCAGCAGCCAAACTCCCCAAGAGACCCAGTACTTC
CASSQTPQETQYF
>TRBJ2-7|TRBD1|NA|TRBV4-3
TGCGCCAGCAGCCTCTTTTCGACAGGGGGTGGCTACGAGCAGTACTTC
CASSLFSTGGGYEQYF
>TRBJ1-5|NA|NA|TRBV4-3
TGCGCCAGCAGCCTTGCGACATGGAGGCAGCCCCAGCATTTT
CASSLATWRQPQHF